This entry describes one TCR beta chain. As yet, its antigen is unknown. This record belongs to a study of radiotherapy plus CTLA-4 blockade in lung cancer. Study-level information: Around 18% of enrolled patients responded objectively, and 31% had disease control. Whole-study findings and limits: Early clonal dynamics of blood T cells, together with interferon-beta, were reported as the best response predictor. Peripheral blood showed expansion of tumor-derived TCR clones after radiotherapy and ipilimumab.

Trimming pared 3 bases from V and 5 bases from J, leaving 17 bases between. The CDR3 extends over 15 amino acids. From germline, CDR1 is SGDLS and CDR2 YYNGEE. Produced via immunoSEQ multiplex PCR; TCRdb's table is partial and in-frame only. The repertoire holds roughly 110,000 clones, with more than 75% as singletons. The sequence was obtained from a human donor with non-small cell lung cancer that progressed on radiotherapy plus ipilimumab. Some clones in this sample may be carry-over from other donors' samples. The chain carries TRBV9 and TRBJ2-5; D perhaps matches TRBD2 (6 bases). The input for sequencing was peripheral blood, taken from a patient treated with radiotherapy plus ipilimumab. In DNA, the CDR3 is TGTGCCAGCAGCGCGGAGGGGACTGAGGGTGAGACCCAGTACTTC. This gives the protein CASSAEGTEGETQYF.